This T cell receptor beta chain was identified in a study of neoadjuvant anti-PD-1 for oral cavity cancer. PBMC libraries mostly used roughly 500 ng of input genomic DNA, with six replicates per sample. Here immunoSEQ multiplex PCR was the method, and the copy in TCRdb shows in-frame clones only, minus some. The sample yields about 15,000 clones, 65% to 75% seen once. CDR3 length equals 14 residues. Per germline, CDR1 SEHNR and CDR2 FQNEAQ (reference sequence). The V end lost 5 bases, the J end lost 5 bases, and 13 bases lay between the germline ends. Overall study results and limits: Non-responders to neoadjuvant nivolumab had significantly more clonal PBMC T cells than responders. TCR analyses covered only three patients per response group. Treg/Th17 ratio rose with pretreatment blood and fell with post-treatment tumor TCRbeta clonality.

As regards this clone: Its antigen is unidentified.

This clonotype was obtained from a person between 35 and 79 years old with oral cavity squamous cell carcinoma. The J gene is TRBJ1-5, the V gene TRBV7-9; the D is unclear. The sequencing used PBMCs, collected before nivolumab (anti-PD-1) treatment. The CDR3 DNA sequence: TGTGCCAGCAGCCCAGCCGGACCCGATCAGCCCCAGCATTTT. Its protein product is CASSPAGPDQPQHF.